This TCR beta chain was sequenced for a study of T cell repertoires in cytomegalovirus infection. Study at large: As its CMV epitopes, the study selected recently identified HLA-C-restricted and well-studied HLA-B-restricted targets. The study's findings and limits: Cumulated frequencies of public TCR beta families served to identify carriers of CMV plus the relevant HLA. In two of eight donors, the top clonotype was HLA-C-restricted CMV-specific.

A single record per CDR3 protein comes from TCRdb applying MiXCR to the reads. This sample has hundreds of thousands of distinct CDR3 sequences, with about 42% found just once. This clonotype was picked up a small number of times. Its antigen remains unidentified. CDR1 SGHNT and CDR2 YYREEE come from the germline V gene (reference sequence). V lost 7 bases and J lost 1, with 9 bases in between. The CDR3 sequence is 12 residues long. The input for sequencing was cultured PBMCs, taken from culture after CMV antigen stimulation. This sequence originates from a human donor in good health (CMV status not recorded). Some clones in this sample may be carry-over from other donors' samples. The chain links TRBV5-4 to TRBJ2-7; D gene ambiguous. The CDR3 protein is CASGELSYEQYF. The DNA of the CDR3 is TGTGCCAGCGGCGAGCTGTCCTACGAGCAGTACTTC.